This TCR beta chain was sequenced in a study of shared clonotypes between healthy human individuals. The length of the CDR3 is 15 residues. Per germline, CDR1 LNHDA and CDR2 SQIVND (reference sequence). J was trimmed by 4 bases and V by 6 bases; bases with no gene match: 6. Bulk PBMC genomic DNA spanned ten immunoSEQ deep plates. Sequencing used immunoSEQ multiplex PCR; TCRdb keeps in-frame clones, though not all of them. The sample holds about 470,000 clones; roughly 77% are singletons and the top ten take over 10%. Donors, without exception, were Caucasian adults residing in Nashville, Tennessee. This sequence joins TRBV19 and TRBJ2-1, with 10 bases aligning to TRBD2. This TCR was recovered from a woman between 40 and 55 years old in good health. Some clones in this sample may be carry-over from other donors' samples. Input material: PBMCs. CDR3 protein: CASSPGLAEYNEQFF. The CDR3 DNA follows: TGTGCCAGTAGCCCTGGACTAGCGGAGTACAATGAGCAGTTCTTC.